Shown below are 17 T cell receptor beta chains from a single sample sequenced in a study of OX40 agonist ivuxolimab in advanced cancers. The library relied on the immunoSEQ multiplex PCR assay. TCRdb took over this immuneACCESS table, retaining in-frame rearrangements with V and J assigned. Such tables are incomplete; in checked studies, under half of the missing clones stem from an unresolved V gene, and the remainder is unexplained. The sample yields fewer than 30,000 clones; about 85% were counted once. The ten largest clones capture around 33% of the sample. Sequenced here: CD4+ or CD8+ T cells sorted from blood, sampled in a trial of the OX40 agonist ivuxolimab. These receptors were obtained from an adult with an advanced solid tumor such as melanoma, head and neck, liver or kidney cancer.

The chain joins TRBV28 to TRBJ1-2; possibly TRBD1 for D (5 bases). In germline, CDR1 is MDHEN, CDR2 SYDVKM. V shed 2 bases and J shed 3 bases, with 19 bases lying between them. The CDR3 consists of 17 residues. CDR3 nucleotide sequence: TGTGCCAGCAGTTTACCCGCCGGGACTGGGATATACTATGGCTACACCTTC. Its protein product is CASSLPAGTGIYYGYTF.

V is TRBV5-6 and J is TRBJ2-3; possible D gene TRBD1, 5 bases. V shed 0 bases and J shed 2 bases, with 13 bases lying between them. Germline loops: CDR1 SGHDT, CDR2 YYEEEE. CDR3 length: 16 amino acids. The CDR3, as DNA: TGTGCCAGCAGCTTGGAACAGGAGCTAATCACAGATACGCAGTATTTT. Amino acids: CASSLEQELITDTQYF.

This clone was counted once. This chain uses TRBV30 with TRBJ1-3; no clear D. Germline V gives CDR1 GTSNPN, CDR2 SVGIG (reference sequence). The CDR3 runs to 13 residues. The V and J ends lost 4 bases and 0 bases respectively, with 7 bases between them. The DNA of the CDR3 is TGTGCCTGGACTAGGGTCTCTGGAAACACCATATATTTT. Its translation is CAWTRVSGNTIYF.

This chain links TRBV9 with TRBJ2-5; TRBD2 aligns across 8 bases. The germline CDR1 and CDR2 sequences are SGDLS and YYNGEE. The CDR3 length is 16 residues. With V trimmed by 3 bases and J by 2 bases, 9 bases remained unmatched. The CDR3 loop is CASSGTGTRGQETQYF. CDR3 DNA sequence: TGTGCCAGCAGCGGAACCGGGACTAGGGGGCAAGAGACCCAGTACTTC. The full variable domain, its missing parts supplied by reference TRBV9 and TRBJ2-5, is DSGVTQTPKHLITATGQRVTLRCSPRSGDLSVYWYQQSLDQGLQFLIQYYNGEERAKGNILERFSAQQFPDLHSELNLSSLELGDSALYFCASSGTGTRGQETQYFGPGTRLLVL.

This rearrangement joins TRBV11-2 to TRBJ2-5; 11 nucleotides match TRBD2. J was trimmed by 2 bases and V by 5 bases; bases with no gene match: 7. Germline CDR1 and CDR2: SGHAT and FQNNGV. The CDR3 runs 16 residues. The CDR3, as DNA: TGTGCCAGCAGCAACTATCTAGCGGGGGGACAAGAGACCCAGTACTTC. This translates into CASSNYLAGGQETQYF.

The CDR3 sequence is CASSFVGSGSYNEQFF. The CDR3 region has the DNA TGCGCCAGCAGCTTTGTTGGTAGCGGGAGTTACAATGAGCAGTTCTTC. The rearrangement joins TRBV5-1 to TRBJ2-1; 9 nucleotides match TRBD2. Trimming took 2 bases from V and 4 from J; bases not matched to a gene: 7. This CDR3 is 16 amino acids long. Germline lookup yields CDR1 SGHRS and CDR2 YFSETQ.

This clone was recorded only once. This chain links TRBV28 with TRBJ2-7, with 7 bases aligning to TRBD1. Germline V gene sequence: CDR1 MDHEN, CDR2 SYDVKM. The CDR3 length is 15 residues. After removal of 2 bases from V and 2 bases from J, the junction contained 6 bases not matched to a gene. Here the CDR3 DNA reads TGTGCCAGCAGTTTAGTTTTACAGGGGACCTACGAGCAGTACTTC. Protein product: CASSLVLQGTYEQYF.

This rearrangement joins TRBV28 to TRBJ2-7, with TRBD2 matching 11 bases. Germline V gives CDR1 MDHEN, CDR2 SYDVKM. The junction had 8 bases not matched to a gene; V was cut back by 6 bases and J by 1 base. This CDR3 region has 16 residues. The CDR3 bases are TGTGCCAGCAGCCCCGGACTAGCGGGTCCTTCCTACGAGCAGTACTTC. This codes for CASSPGLAGPSYEQYF.

The chain carries TRBV4-1 and TRBJ2-7; 12 positions match TRBD2. The CDR3 is 20 amino acids. The J segment lost 3 bases and the V segment lost 0 bases, leaving 15 bases of the junction unmatched. Germline V gene sequence: CDR1 MGHRA, CDR2 YSYEKL. The CDR3 protein is CASSQDRLAGGFGGLYEQYF. DNA of the CDR3: TGCGCCAGCAGCCAAGATCGGCTAGCGGGAGGGTTTGGGGGTCTCTACGAGCAGTACTTC.

In regard to this clone: This sample includes further DNA sequences coding for the same CDR3. The V and J genes are TRBV9 and TRBJ2-7, with D unclear. This CDR3 has 13 amino acids. V gave up 2 bases and J gave up 4 bases, with 10 bases separating them. CDR1 and CDR2 (germline): SGDLS, YYNGEE. CDR3 nucleotide sequence: TGTGCCAGCAGCGTCGGCGTAGATTACGAGCAGTACTTC. Protein: CASSVGVDYEQYF.

CDR3 sequence: CAWSVRLADPTDTQYF. CDR3 DNA sequence: TGTGCCTGGAGTGTAAGACTAGCGGATCCCACAGATACGCAGTATTTT. The rearrangement joins TRBV30 to TRBJ2-3, with 9 nucleotides matching TRBD2. In germline, CDR1 is GTSNPN, CDR2 SVGIG (reference sequence). Trimming cost V 0 bases and J 2 bases; bases outside gene matches: 6. This CDR3 is 16 amino acids long.

J is TRBJ1-5 and V is TRBV27, with D hard to call. Germline values: CDR1 MNHEY, CDR2 SMNVEV (reference sequence). V shed 0 bases and J shed 3 bases, with 6 bases lying between them. The CDR3 runs to 14 residues. The CDR3 DNA reads TGTGCCAGCAGTTTATCGGAGAACAATCAGCCCCAGCATTTT. This codes for CASSLSENNQPQHF.

The V gene is TRBV7-9, the J gene TRBJ2-1; 9 bases match TRBD1. The CDR3 sequence is 17 residues long. The germline CDR1 and CDR2 sequences are SEHNR and FQNEAQ (reference sequence). J was trimmed by 4 bases and V by 5 bases; bases with no gene match: 12. The CDR3 sequence: CASSEQGATVLYNEQFF. CDR3 sequence (DNA): TGTGCCAGCAGCGAACAGGGGGCCACCGTTTTATACAATGAGCAGTTCTTC.

V gene TRBV7-2 combines with J gene TRBJ1-1; the D is unclear. The V end was cut by 5 bases, the J end by 4 bases, with 14 bases between. The CDR3 runs 14 residues. Per germline, CDR1 SGHTA and CDR2 FQGNSA. CDR3 nucleotides: TGTGCCAGCAGCCCGTATGAGGGAGGCACTGAAGCTTTCTTT. This gives the protein CASSPYEGGTEAFF.

Sample share makes this clone large. V and J are TRBV5-8 and TRBJ1-5, with TRBD1 matching 7 bases. V shed 2 bases and J 0 bases; nucleotides not matched to a gene: 2. This CDR3 comprises 15 residues. The germline V gene encodes CDR1 SGHTS and CDR2 YDEGEE. The CDR3 spells CASSLQGNSNQPQHF. Here the CDR3 DNA reads TGTGCCAGCAGCTTACAGGGGAATAGCAATCAGCCCCAGCATTTT.

This clone was found many times. The V gene is TRBV5-6, the J gene TRBJ2-7; either TRBD1 or TRBD2 may supply D (5 bases each). With 6 bases removed from V and 1 base from J, the gap between germline ends came to 17 bases. Germline V gene lookup returns CDR1 SGHDT and CDR2 YYEEEE. CDR3 size: 15 residues. CDR3 sequence: CASNHLRGPSYEQYF. DNA for the CDR3: TGTGCCAGCAACCACCTGAGGGGCCCGTCCTACGAGCAGTACTTC.

The genes are TRBV10-2 and TRBJ1-1; TRBD1 is a possible D gene (6 bases). Germline CDR1 is WSHSY and CDR2 is SAAADI. CDR3 length: 17 amino acids. Trimming took 7 bases from V and 4 from J, leaving 25 bases between them. In DNA, the CDR3 is TGCGCCAGCACCTATGGGGCCCCCCACAGGGACGGCACTGAAGCTTTCTTT. It translates to CASTYGAPHRDGTEAFF.